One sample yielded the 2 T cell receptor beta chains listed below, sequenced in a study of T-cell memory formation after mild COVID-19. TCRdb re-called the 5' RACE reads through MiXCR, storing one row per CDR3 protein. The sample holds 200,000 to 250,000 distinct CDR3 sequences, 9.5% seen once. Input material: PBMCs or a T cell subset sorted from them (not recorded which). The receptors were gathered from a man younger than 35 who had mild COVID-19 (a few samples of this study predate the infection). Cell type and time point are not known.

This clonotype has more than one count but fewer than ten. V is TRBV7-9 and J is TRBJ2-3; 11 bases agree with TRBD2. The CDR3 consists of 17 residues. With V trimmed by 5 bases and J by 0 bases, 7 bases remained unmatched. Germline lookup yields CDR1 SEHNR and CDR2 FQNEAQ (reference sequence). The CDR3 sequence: CASSLLAGGASTDTQYF. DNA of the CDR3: TGTGCCAGCAGCCTGCTAGCGGGGGGCGCTAGCACAGATACGCAGTATTTT.

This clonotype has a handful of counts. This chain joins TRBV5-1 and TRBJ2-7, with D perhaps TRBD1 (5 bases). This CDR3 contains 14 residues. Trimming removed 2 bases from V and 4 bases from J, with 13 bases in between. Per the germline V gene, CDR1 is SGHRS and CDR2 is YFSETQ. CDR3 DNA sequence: TGCGCCAGCAGCTTCACAGGAGCCGAATACGAGCAGTACTTC. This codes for CASSFTGAEYEQYF.